Each of the 27 T cell receptor beta chains below was sequenced from the same sample in a study of CD8 T cells in Susac syndrome. Random hexamers served to reverse transcribe about 0.45 to 1 ug RNA. Each CDR3 protein is one row after TCRdb ran MiXCR on the immunoSEQ multiplex PCR reads. The data contain 100,000 to 150,000 distinct CDR3 sequences, approximately 79% of them singletons. Input material: CD8+ T cells from PBMCs. The receptor source for this set is a human donor with multiple sclerosis.

V usage is TRBV6-5 and J usage is TRBJ2-5, with 10 bases identical to TRBD2. V was pared by 4 bases and J by 5 bases, with 7 bases of the junction left unmatched. The CDR3 runs to 15 residues. Germline CDR1 is MNHEY and CDR2 is SVGAGI. The CDR3 coding sequence is TGTGCCAGCAGTTTAGCGGGGGGCCTCTGGGAGACCCAGTACTTC. It yields the protein CASSLAGGLWETQYF.

The rearrangement links TRBV5-6 to TRBJ1-6, with D possibly matching TRBD1 (5 bases). CDR1 SGHDT and CDR2 YYEEEE come from the germline V gene. This CDR3 region has 13 residues. V was cut by 6 bases and J by 13 bases, with 17 bases left in between. The CDR3 DNA sequence: TGTGCCAGCACCGGGACGTATGACTCCCCCCTCCACTTT. Residues: CASTGTYDSPLHF.

V usage is TRBV19 and J usage is TRBJ2-7; TRBD1 is a possible D gene (6 bases). The CDR3 loop spans 12 amino acids. The V end was cut by 4 bases, the J end by 5 bases, with 9 bases between. Germline CDR1 and CDR2: LNHDA and SQIVND (reference sequence). In nucleotides, the CDR3 is TGTGCCAGTAGTAGAAACAGGGACGAGCAGTACTTC. It encodes CASSRNRDEQYF.

This chain uses TRBV3-1 with TRBJ2-1; 9 nucleotides line up with TRBD2. This CDR3 has 17 amino acids. J lost 4 bases, V lost 0 bases, and 7 bases had no gene match. Germline values: CDR1 LGHDT, CDR2 YNNKEL (reference sequence). CDR3 sequence: CASSQEQGLAGYNEQFF. In DNA form, the CDR3 reads TGTGCCAGCAGCCAAGAACAAGGCCTAGCGGGGTACAATGAGCAGTTCTTC.

This clonotype was counted once. The rearrangement joins TRBV27 to TRBJ1-2; 8 positions match TRBD1. After removal of 8 bases from V and 2 bases from J, the junction contained 7 bases not matched to a gene. CDR3 size: 14 residues. Germline-derived CDR1 and CDR2 are MNHEY and SMNVEV (reference sequence). CDR3 amino acids: CASRGTGQNYGYTF. The CDR3 bases are TGTGCCAGCCGTGGGACAGGCCAAAACTATGGCTACACCTTC.

This sequence joins TRBV20-1 and TRBJ2-1; TRBD2 matches 9 bases. This CDR3 spans 17 amino acids. The junction had 14 bases not matched to a gene; V was cut back by 1 base and J by 7 bases. CDR1 is DFQATT and CDR2 is SNEGSKA in the germline V gene (reference sequence). The CDR3 DNA reads as TGCAGTGCTAGAGTATGGTCTAGCGGGACTTTTATAAATGAGCAGTTCTTC. It translates to CSARVWSSGTFINEQFF.

The V and J genes are TRBV6-1 and TRBJ2-5; no definite D call. The ends were cut back, 6 bases at V and 5 bases at J, with 13 bases in the middle. The CDR3 totals 13 residues. Per germline, CDR1 MNHNS and CDR2 SASEGT. CDR3 nucleotides: TGTGCCAGCAGCCACGGATCTCTGGAGACCCAGTACTTC. Its translation: CASSHGSLETQYF.

The J gene is TRBJ2-1, the V gene TRBV5-5; no reliable D call. Germline CDR1 reads SGHKS; CDR2 reads YYEKEE (reference sequence). V lost 2 bases and J lost 5, with 5 bases in between. This CDR3 contains 12 residues. The CDR3 is CASSFGNNEQFF. As DNA, the CDR3 is TGTGCCAGCAGCTTCGGAAACAATGAGCAGTTCTTC.

V is TRBV19 and J is TRBJ1-1; D unresolved. V gave up 8 bases and J gave up 2 bases, with 9 bases separating them. From germline, CDR1 is LNHDA and CDR2 SQIVND (reference sequence). The CDR3 has 12 amino acids. CDR3 residues: CASLRSNTEAFF. Written as DNA, the CDR3 is TGTGCCAGTCTCCGGTCCAACACTGAAGCTTTCTTT.

The chain recombines TRBV6-5 with TRBJ1-4; D remains ambiguous. Trimming stripped 7 bases from V and 7 bases from J, with 13 bases between. CDR3 length: 13 amino acids. Germline values: CDR1 MNHEY, CDR2 SVGAGI. CDR3 loop: CASKEGSSEKLFF. The CDR3 bases are TGTGCCAGCAAAGAGGGCAGCAGTGAAAAACTGTTTTTT.

The rearrangement links TRBV12-3 or TRBV12-4 to TRBJ1-3; no definite D call. V lost 1 base, J lost 11 bases, and 27 bases lay in between. The CDR3 is 18 amino acids. CDR3 region: CASSLESGTISQTHAIYF. The CDR3, as DNA: TGTGCCAGCAGTTTAGAAAGTGGTACAATATCCCAAACACACGCCATATATTTT.

The V gene is TRBV6-1, the J gene TRBJ1-5; D uncertain. Germline V lookup: CDR1 MNHNS, CDR2 SASEGT. Between the trimmed V and J ends, which lost 4 bases and 5 bases, there was a span of 3 bases. The CDR3 is 11 amino acids. The CDR3 bases are TGTGCCAGCAGTGGGTATCAGCCCCAGCATTTT. This translates into CASSGYQPQHF.

J is TRBJ2-7 and V is TRBV28; TRBD2 matches 11 bases. The length of the CDR3 is 14 residues. The germline V gene has CDR1 MDHEN and CDR2 SYDVKM. J lost 1 base, V lost 5 bases, and 1 base had no gene match. CDR3 sequence (DNA): TGTGCCAGCAGTATAGCGGGGGGGTCCTACGAGCAGTACTTC. It is translated as CASSIAGGSYEQYF. The full variable domain, its missing parts supplied by reference TRBV28 and TRBJ2-7, is DVKVTQSSRYLVKRTGEKVFLECVQDMDHENMFWYRQDPGLGLRLIYFSYDVKMKEKGDIPEGYSVSREKKERFSLILESASTNQTSMYLCASSIAGGSYEQYFGPGTRLTVT.

This clonotype turned up a few times. This CDR3 is CASTLTSGAYNEQFF. As DNA, the CDR3 is TGTGCCAGCACCCTAACTAGCGGCGCCTACAATGAGCAGTTCTTC. This chain links TRBV6-1 with TRBJ2-1; 8 nucleotides agree with TRBD2. V shed 7 bases and J 2 bases; nucleotides not matched to a gene: 7. The germline V gene encodes CDR1 MNHNS and CDR2 SASEGT. The CDR3 loop spans 15 amino acids.

The V call is TRBV28, the J call TRBJ2-1; D remains ambiguous. Germline V gene lookup returns CDR1 MDHEN and CDR2 SYDVKM. The V end was cut by 3 bases, the J end by 8 bases, with 8 bases between. The length of the CDR3 is 12 residues. The CDR3 protein is CASSFSQDEQFF. CDR3 coding DNA: TGTGCCAGCAGTTTTAGTCAGGATGAGCAGTTCTTC.

The rearrangement joins TRBV20-1 to TRBJ1-3; D remains unclear. CDR1 is DFQATT, CDR2 SNEGSKA, per germline (reference sequence). The CDR3 is 15 residues long. The germline V and J ends were trimmed by 6 bases and 0 bases, with 15 bases remaining between them. The CDR3 protein is CSAYRKVGSGNTIYF. CDR3 coding DNA: TGCAGTGCCTACCGGAAAGTGGGCTCTGGAAACACCATATATTTT.

CDR3 amino acids: CASSLGLGEETEAFF. For the CDR3, the DNA is TGTGCCAGCAGTTTGGGCCTAGGGGAGGAAACTGAAGCTTTCTTT. The chain carries TRBV12-3 or TRBV12-4 and TRBJ1-1; tentative D call: TRBD1 (5 bases). The CDR3 has 15 residues. With 3 bases removed from V and 5 bases from J, the gap between germline ends came to 16 bases.

The gene calls are TRBV19 and TRBJ2-7; 8 bases fit TRBD2. The V segment lost 5 bases and the J segment 0 bases; nucleotides outside the gene matches: 12. The CDR3 has 17 residues. Germline assignment: CDR1 LNHDA and CDR2 SQIVND (reference sequence). CDR3: CASSPLPGLESSYEQYF. In DNA form, the CDR3 reads TGTGCCAGTAGTCCTCTCCCGGGACTAGAAAGCTCCTACGAGCAGTACTTC. Combining the CDR3 with reference TRBV19 and TRBJ2-7 gives the whole variable domain DGGITQSPKYLFRKEGQNVTLSCEQNLNHDAMYWYRQDPGQGLRLIYYSQIVNDFQKGDIAEGYSVSREKKESFPLTVTSAQKNPTAFYLCASSPLPGLESSYEQYFGPGTRLTVT.

The gene calls are TRBV5-1 and TRBJ1-1; D is unclear. From germline, CDR1 is SGHRS and CDR2 YFSETQ. The CDR3 length is 12 residues. V was shortened by 0 bases and J by 9 bases, with 9 bases between the two germline ends. This chain's CDR3 is CASSLDTQQAFF. The CDR3 region has the DNA TGCGCCAGCAGCTTGGATACCCAACAAGCTTTCTTT.

This sequence joins TRBV6-1 and TRBJ1-1; possible D gene TRBD1, 6 bases. The CDR3 is 16 amino acids. V was cut by 7 bases and J by 1 base, with 19 bases left in between. The germline gives CDR1 MNHNS, CDR2 SASEGT. CDR3: CASKRIQGLWNTEAFF. The CDR3 DNA sequence: TGTGCCAGCAAACGGATACAGGGCCTTTGGAACACTGAAGCTTTCTTT.

This CDR3 is CASATSGPTYEQYF. In nucleotides, the CDR3 is TGTGCCAGCGCCACTAGCGGGCCTACCTACGAGCAGTACTTC. This rearrangement joins TRBV3-1 to TRBJ2-7; the match to TRBD2 covers 9 bases. There are 14 residues in the CDR3. Germline V lookup: CDR1 LGHDT, CDR2 YNNKEL (reference sequence). V dropped 8 bases and J dropped 2; count of bases not matched to a gene: 7.

The chain's CDR3 is CASSVGGMTIEQFF. The CDR3 DNA sequence: TGTGCCAGCAGCGTAGGGGGTATGACTATCGAGCAGTTCTTC. The genes are TRBV9 and TRBJ2-1, with a weak D call TRBD2 (5 bases). V shed 0 bases and J shed 10 bases, with 14 bases lying between them. The CDR3 is 14 residues long. Germline CDR1 reads SGDLS; CDR2 reads YYNGEE.

This chain joins TRBV5-6 and TRBJ2-3; D remains ambiguous. This CDR3 region has 14 residues. With 0 bases removed from V and 2 bases from J, the gap between germline ends came to 7 bases. Per germline, CDR1 SGHDT and CDR2 YYEEEE. CDR3 residues: CASSLAGATDTQYF. In DNA, the CDR3 is TGTGCCAGCAGCTTGGCTGGTGCCACAGATACGCAGTATTTT.

V is TRBV29-1 and J is TRBJ1-2; D is undetermined. Trimming removed 4 bases from V and 7 bases from J, with 4 bases in between. Per germline, CDR1 SQVTM and CDR2 ANQGSEA. The CDR3 length is 9 residues. CDR3 in amino acids: CSVGGGYTF. DNA of the CDR3: TGCAGCGTTGGCGGTGGCTACACCTTC.

The genes are TRBV20-1 and TRBJ2-6; 9 bases are a match to TRBD1. The CDR3 totals 17 residues. The ends lost 6 bases at V and 0 bases at J; junction bases unmatched: 9. CDR1 DFQATT and CDR2 SNEGSKA come from the germline V gene (reference sequence). The CDR3 region has the DNA TGCAGTGCAACAGTACAGGGGGCCTACTCTGGGGCCAACGTCCTGACTTTC. It is translated as CSATVQGAYSGANVLTF.

This sequence joins TRBV6-1 and TRBJ2-1, with 9 bases identical to TRBD2. V dropped 6 bases and J dropped 8; count of bases not matched to a gene: 11. CDR1 MNHNS and CDR2 SASEGT come from the germline V gene. This CDR3 region has 15 residues. The CDR3 DNA is TGTGCCAGCAGCCTCTTTAGCGGGGGTCTGTATGAGCAGTTCTTC. Amino acids: CASSLFSGGLYEQFF.

The chain uses TRBV28 and TRBJ1-5, with D maybe TRBD1 (6 bases). This CDR3 is built from 15 residues. V was clipped by 6 bases and J by 6 bases, with 18 bases between them. In germline, CDR1 is MDHEN, CDR2 SYDVKM. This chain's CDR3 is CASSWRGGGGQPQHF. CDR3 in DNA: TGTGCCAGCAGCTGGAGAGGGGGTGGAGGTCAGCCCCAGCATTTT.